Listed here are 5 T cell receptor beta chains from one sample, sequenced in a study of blood T cell repertoires in COVID-19. Sequencing was performed with immunoSEQ multiplex PCR; in TCRdb, only in-frame clones are kept and a portion is missing. The table lists about 170,000 clones, around 84% of them singletons. The sample consisted of peripheral blood. The receptor set was obtained from a man aged 45-65 years with active or convalescent COVID-19.

The chain combines TRBV28 with TRBJ1-2; D perhaps matches TRBD1 (5 bases). Germline V gives CDR1 MDHEN, CDR2 SYDVKM. V was pared by 5 bases and J by 7 bases, with 23 bases between. This CDR3 has 16 residues. CDR3 sequence: CASSPRVTGGSGGYTF. CDR3 in DNA: TGTGCCAGCAGTCCTCGGGTTACCGGGGGGAGTGGTGGCTACACCTTC.

V and J are TRBV4-3 and TRBJ2-1, with D unresolved. There are 15 residues in the CDR3. V dropped 0 bases and J dropped 4 bases, with 10 bases sitting between them. Germline values: CDR1 LGHNA, CDR2 YSLEER. The CDR3 sequence is CASSQDRIAYNEQFF. The CDR3 bases are TGCGCCAGCAGCCAAGACAGAATCGCATACAATGAGCAGTTCTTC.

The V gene is TRBV29-1, the J gene TRBJ1-1; 7 nucleotides agree with TRBD1. The CDR3 sequence is 13 residues long. Trimming removed 7 bases from V and 0 bases from J; junction bases left unmatched: 5. Germline V gene sequence: CDR1 SQVTM, CDR2 ANQGSEA. The CDR3 coding sequence is TGCAGCGGATTGGACAGGATGAACACTGAAGCTTTCTTT. Translated: CSGLDRMNTEAFF.

In its sample, this clone was seen a few times. The chain carries TRBV7-9 and TRBJ2-3; 9 bases fit TRBD2. Germline V gene data show CDR1 as SEHNR and CDR2 as FQNEAQ (reference sequence). The CDR3 is 15 amino acids. After removal of 5 bases from V and 2 bases from J, the junction contained 5 bases not matched to a gene. The CDR3 region has the DNA TGTGCCAGCAGCACCTTAGCGGGAGCCACAGATACGCAGTATTTT. Protein sequence: CASSTLAGATDTQYF.

This chain uses TRBV6-5 with TRBJ2-5; 9 nucleotides line up with TRBD2. Germline V lookup: CDR1 MNHEY, CDR2 SVGAGI. The CDR3 runs to 15 residues. V lost 0 bases to trimming and J lost 5 bases; unmatched junction nucleotides: 4. The CDR3 is CASSYSTLAGETQYF. The CDR3 bases are TGTGCCAGCAGTTACTCGACGCTAGCGGGGGAGACCCAGTACTTC.